This TCR beta chain originates from a study of tissue T cells after allogeneic stem cell transplantation. About the study: Graft-versus-host disease patients received grafts, four unmodified and three CD34-selected to deplete T cells. Viable blood and marrow gave sorted CD3+ T cells if numbers allowed. General study results and limits: In patients and mice, blood and spleen missed much of tissue repertoire. Within patients, tissue anatomy strongly shaped TCR repertoire composition.

V was trimmed by 4 bases and J by 7 bases, leaving 18 bases between them. CDR1 is SGDLS, CDR2 YYNGEE, per germline. The CDR3 consists of 15 residues. In regard to this clone: The target antigen is unknown.

The method was immunoSEQ multiplex PCR; TCRdb's version includes in-frame clones alone and lacks a portion of them. Here the sample spans about 26,000 clones, about 90% being singletons. The sample consisted of blood, taken before transplantation. The source of this sequence is a male donor aged 60 or over who later had graft-versus-host disease after an allogeneic stem cell transplant. This chain connects TRBV9 to TRBJ2-1; no definite D call. The CDR3 bases are TGTGCCAGCAGCCCCCGACTGGTCTGGGGAAATGAGCAGTTCTTC. Encoded protein: CASSPRLVWGNEQFF. The full variable domain, in which reference TRBV9 and TRBJ2-1 provide the parts outside the CDR3, is DSGVTQTPKHLITATGQRVTLRCSPRSGDLSVYWYQQSLDQGLQFLIQYYNGEERAKGNILERFSAQQFPDLHSELNLSSLELGDSALYFCASSPRLVWGNEQFFGPGTRLTVL.